This T cell receptor (beta chain) was retrieved from a study of OX40 agonist ivuxolimab in advanced cancers. Across the whole study: Patients got intravenous ivuxolimab at 0.01 to 10 mg/kg every 2 weeks. The eligibility criteria allowed prior anti-PD-1, anti-PD-L1 or anti-CTLA-4 therapy, and approximately 42% had some.

The CDR3 loop spans 16 amino acids. V shed 1 base, J shed 8 bases, and the junction held 10 bases outside the gene matches. CDR1 is SEHNR, CDR2 FQNEAQ, per germline (reference sequence). Anyone with autoimmune disease history or systemic immunosuppression was excluded. Clones were sequenced by immunoSEQ multiplex PCR, and TCRdb holds only the in-frame ones, with some missing. The table records 53,000 or so clones, 65% to 85% of them present only once. Remarks on this clone: What it recognizes is unknown.

General study findings and limits: Expanded clones tended on average to be more numerous among CD8+ T cells than CD4+.

The J gene is TRBJ1-2, the V gene TRBV7-9; 10 positions match TRBD1. This TCR was recovered from an adult with an advanced solid tumor such as melanoma, head and neck, liver or kidney cancer. The sample here was CD4+ or CD8+ T cells sorted from blood, taken in a trial of the OX40 agonist ivuxolimab. The CDR3 is CASSLGGGQGTRGYTF. CDR3 nucleotide sequence: TGTGCCAGCAGCTTAGGAGGGGGACAGGGGACTCGGGGCTACACCTTC.